A selection of T cell receptor beta chains follows, all from one sample in a study of cytomegalovirus exposure and HLA in healthy donors. The method was immunoSEQ multiplex PCR; TCRdb's version includes in-frame clones alone and lacks a portion of them. The table has about 160,000 clones, roughly four fifths seen once; the top ten hold roughly 4.3%. Sequenced: PBMCs. Receptors were obtained from a man aged 45-65 years in good health and CMV-seropositive. The CDR3 runs from the conserved cysteine through the conserved F or W. Fields, in order: D gene, J gene, V gene, clone size, CDR3 length, CDR3 DNA, CDR3 protein. A D gene is named only where the DNA matches it firmly. Where a row states a size, it is once, few, many or the class of an expanded clone; other rows omit it.

D: -; J: TRBJ1-4; V: TRBV5-5; size: few; length: 16; DNA: TGTGCCAGCAGCTTGAGGTGGGATTTCGGGGGTGAAAAACTGTTTTTT; CDR3: CASSLRWDFGGEKLFF
D: -; J: TRBJ1-2; V: TRBV2; size: once; length: 13; DNA: TGTGCCAGCAGTGAGGGGCCCTACTATGGCTACACCTTC; CDR3: CASSEGPYYGYTF
D: -; J: TRBJ2-3; V: TRBV7-9; size: once; length: 14; DNA: TGTGCCAGCAGCTTAGGGTGGGGCGCAGATACGCAGTATTTT; CDR3: CASSLGWGADTQYF
D: -; J: TRBJ2-5; V: TRBV5-1; size: -; length: 14; DNA: TGCGCCAGCAGCTTGGTACAGGGACAAGAGACCCAGTACTTC; CDR3: CASSLVQGQETQYF
D: TRBD1; J: TRBJ1-4; V: TRBV18; size: -; length: 13; DNA: TGTGCCAGCTCACCACAGTGGGACAGTTATCTGTTTTTT; CDR3: CASSPQWDSYLFF
D: TRBD2; J: TRBJ2-5; V: TRBV9; size: -; length: 15; DNA: TGTGCCAGCAGCTCGGGACTAGCGTCACGGGAGACCCAGTACTTC; CDR3: CASSSGLASRETQYF
D: TRBD1; J: TRBJ1-1; V: TRBV5-5; size: few; length: 14; DNA: TGTGCCAGCAGCTGGGGACAGGGGAACACTGAAGCTTTCTTT; CDR3: CASSWGQGNTEAFF
D: -; J: TRBJ2-7; V: TRBV21-1; size: -; length: 18; DNA: TGTGCCAGCAGCAAACGGTTTATACTAGCGGGGGTCTCCTACGAGCAGTACTTC; CDR3: CASSKRFILAGVSYEQYF
D: -; J: TRBJ2-5; V: TRBV14; size: -; length: 15; DNA: TGTGCCAGCAGCCAAGTGCACGGGGTGAAAGAGACCCAGTACTTC; CDR3: CASSQVHGVKETQYF
D: -; J: TRBJ1-4; V: TRBV4-2; size: -; length: 14; DNA: TGTGCCAGCAGCCAAGACGCGGGTCATGAAAAACTGTTTTTT; CDR3: CASSQDAGHEKLFF
D: TRBD2; J: TRBJ2-5; V: TRBV5-1; size: -; length: 15; DNA: TGCGCCAGCAGCGTTCTCGGGGGGGCCGGGGAGACCCAGTACTTC; CDR3: CASSVLGGAGETQYF
D: TRBD1; J: TRBJ2-7; V: TRBV4-1; size: -; length: 16; DNA: TGCGCCAGCAGCCAAGGGGGCTCTAACAGGGGTTACGAGCAGTACTTC; CDR3: CASSQGGSNRGYEQYF
D: -; J: TRBJ2-7; V: TRBV6-5; size: few; length: 11; DNA: TGTGCCGCCCAGAAAGGGGCCGAGCAGTACTTC; CDR3: CAAQKGAEQYF
D: TRBD1; J: TRBJ1-1; V: TRBV19; size: -; length: 15; DNA: TGTGCCAGTAGGGCAACGGACAGGGGATACACTGAAGCTTTCTTT; CDR3: CASRATDRGYTEAFF
D: -; J: TRBJ2-5; V: TRBV6-1; size: -; length: 12; DNA: TGTGTCAGCTCAGGGGCAGGAGAGACCCAGTACTTC; CDR3: CVSSGAGETQYF
D: TRBD1; J: TRBJ1-2; V: TRBV2; size: -; length: 13; DNA: TGTGCCAGCAGTGGGACAGGGTTTTTGGGCTACACCTTC; CDR3: CASSGTGFLGYTF
D: TRBD1; J: TRBJ2-2; V: TRBV5-5; size: -; length: 18; DNA: TGTGCCAGCAGCTTGGCTCTCCCCCGGACAGGAGACACCGGGGAGCTGTTTTTT; CDR3: CASSLALPRTGDTGELFF